This T cell receptor beta chain was recovered during a study of blood T cell repertoires in COVID-19 (dated by TCRdb to about 2020). General notes on the study: The collaborator samples originated in the United States, Italy and Spain and spanned the acute and convalescent phases of COVID-19. The prospective study material was composed of cDNA or gDNA derived from T cells, B-cell-depleted T cells, or PBMCs. Subjects who had been exposed to COVID-19, were actively infected with it, or had recovered from it provided the deeply sampled blood TCRbeta repertoires that made up the dataset. The repertoires were released in a freely available public database intended as a resource for research on the immune response to SARS-CoV-2. Samples were obtained from the ongoing ImmuneRACE study (first 160 participants) and from 1,254 subjects provided by 6 global collaborators. Sample metadata almost always included a de-identified subject ID, COVID-19 status, age in years and sex. Where available, HLA class I and class II types were obtained from metadata supplied by the sample provider rather than from assay-based typing.

TCRbeta CDR3 regions were amplified from genomic DNA using the immunoSEQ Assay, a bias-controlled multiplex PCR. The published analysis was carried out like this. The number of nucleated cells in each sample was estimated by amplification of reference gene primers within the assay. To quantify the absolute abundance of each unique TCRbeta CDR3 rearrangement, sequence reads were collapsed and filtered. Productive Simpson clonality was computed per sample as the square root of Simpson's diversity index over productive rearrangements. TCRdb limited this immuneACCESS table to in-frame rearrangements with V and J called. A share of clones is missing; checked studies link under half to unresolved V genes, and the rest is unexplained. Clone size and V and J calls were adopted from that table, with D and trimming inferred from the DNA. Here the sample has tens of thousands of clones; over 75% occur a single time. Approximately 28% of the sample goes to the ten largest clones.

The CDR1 and CDR2 encoded by the germline V gene are SGDLS and YYNGEE. The CDR3, from cysteine to phenylalanine, totals 12 residues. This entry keeps only the CDR3 DNA: 36 bases, framed from base 1. V is pared back by 0 bases and J by 6 bases, with 5 bases lying between the germline termini. As regards this clone: What antigen it recognizes has not been identified. Base qualities are missing; no much larger clone stands one base away.

General conclusions and limits of the study: Clinical and demographic metadata were provided uncurated, with the amount varying by source and participant.

Each collaborating institution followed its own protocols to collect whole blood in K2EDTA tubes. Collaborator samples were shipped for TCRbeta analysis as frozen whole blood, isolated PBMCs, or DNA extracted from either sample type. The sample taken for sequencing was peripheral blood. The receptor was derived from a man aged 50 to 59 with acute or convalescent COVID-19. Recombination joined TRBV9 with TRBJ2-3; the D gene assignment is ambiguous. The DNA reads as follows: TGTGCCAGCAGCGTAGCGGTCGATACGCAGTATTTT. It translates as CASSVAVDTQYF.